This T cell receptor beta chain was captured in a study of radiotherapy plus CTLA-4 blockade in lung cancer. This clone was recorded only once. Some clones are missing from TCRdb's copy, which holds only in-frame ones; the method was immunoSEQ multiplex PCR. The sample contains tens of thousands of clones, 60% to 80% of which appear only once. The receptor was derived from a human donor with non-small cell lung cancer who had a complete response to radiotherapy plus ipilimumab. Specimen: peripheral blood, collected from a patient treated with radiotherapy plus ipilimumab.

The CDR3 DNA reads TGTGCCAGCAGCGTAACGGGGAGAGACTATGGCTACACCTTC. Its translation is CASSVTGRDYGYTF. V gene TRBV9 combines with J gene TRBJ1-2, with D unclear. Germline values: CDR1 SGDLS, CDR2 YYNGEE. Between the trimmed V and J ends, which lost 1 base and 3 bases, there was a span of 10 bases. The CDR3 extends over 14 amino acids.